This entry describes one TCR beta chain. As yet, its antigen is unknown. This sample was taken from a study of T-cell memory formation after mild COVID-19. Regarding the study as a whole: Among CD4+ contracting clones, most were CM and EM, and CD8+ ones EMRA. Whether second-wave clones peaking at day 37 were SARS-CoV-2 specific went unconfirmed.

TCRdb reprocessed the 5' RACE reads via MiXCR and lists one record per CDR3 protein. The table lists 190,000 or so distinct CDR3 sequences, 20% to 25% of them singletons, with approximately 22% in the top ten. This CDR3 has 14 residues. The V segment lost 3 bases and the J segment 6 bases; nucleotides outside the gene matches: 3. The clonotype originates from an adult woman who had mild COVID-19 (a few samples of this study predate the infection). Cell type and time point are not known. Sequenced material: PBMCs or a T cell subset sorted from them (not recorded which). The V gene is TRBV12-3 or TRBV12-4, the J gene TRBJ2-3, with 10 nucleotides matching TRBD1. The CDR3 nucleotides read TGTGCCAGCAGTTTTAGACAGGGGGCGGATACGCAGTATTTT. This codes for CASSFRQGADTQYF.